Shown below are 25 T cell receptor beta chains from a single sample sequenced in a study of somatic mutations in cytotoxic T cells in rheumatoid arthritis. TCRdb keeps only in-frame clones here, not all; method: immunoSEQ multiplex PCR. This sample has 6,700 or so clones, with roughly 71% found just once. Sequenced sample: CD8+ T cells sorted from blood. The origin of the receptors is a middle-aged man in good health.

The chain has TRBV28 and TRBJ1-6; tentatively, D is TRBD1 (6 bases). The CDR3 runs 15 residues. Trimming removed 6 bases at V and 3 bases at J, with 12 bases between. Germline V gives CDR1 MDHEN, CDR2 SYDVKM. The CDR3 nucleotides read TGTGCCAGCAGAATCGAGGACAGCTATAATTCACCCCTCCACTTT. Translation gives CASRIEDSYNSPLHF.

The chain combines TRBV6-1 with TRBJ1-5; D is unresolved. The V gene lost 1 base and the J gene lost 4 bases, with 11 bases spanning the gap. In germline, CDR1 is MNHNS, CDR2 SASEGT. The CDR3 sequence is 15 residues long. The CDR3 region is CASSEDPARNQPQHF. For the CDR3, the DNA is TGTGCCAGCAGTGAAGATCCGGCCAGAAATCAGCCCCAGCATTTT.

The chain carries TRBV30 and TRBJ2-1; 11 bases align to TRBD2. The CDR3 is 17 amino acids. Losses at the gene ends were 7 bases for V and 0 bases for J; bases not matched to a gene: 11. Per germline, CDR1 GTSNPN and CDR2 SVGIG (reference sequence). For the CDR3, the DNA is TGTGCCTATCGGGGGACTAGCGGATTACTCTCCTACAATGAGCAGTTCTTC. Translated, it gives CAYRGTSGLLSYNEQFF. The full variable domain, in which reference TRBV30 and TRBJ2-1 provide the parts outside the CDR3, is SQTIHQWPATLVQPVGSPLSLECTVEGTSNPNLYWYRQAAGRGLQLLFYSVGIGQISSEVPQNLSASRPQDRQFILSSKKLLLSDSGFYLCAYRGTSGLLSYNEQFFGPGTRLTVL.

This clone rates as medium-sized. The V gene is TRBV11-2, the J gene TRBJ2-1; the D is unclear. The V gene lost 3 bases and the J gene lost 6 bases, with 3 bases spanning the gap. Germline V CDR1 and CDR2: SGHAT, FQNNGV. This CDR3 region has 11 residues. The CDR3 region has the DNA TGTGCCAGCAGCTTGGCCAATGAGCAGTTCTTC. It is translated as CASSLANEQFF.

This rearrangement joins TRBV29-1 to TRBJ2-7; 7 bases fit TRBD2. The V segment lost 1 base and the J segment 3 bases; nucleotides outside the gene matches: 6. The CDR3 runs 14 residues. Germline V gene lookup returns CDR1 SQVTM and CDR2 ANQGSEA. CDR3 in DNA: TGCAGCGTTGAAGGCCGGGACTATCTCTACGAGCAGTACTTC. It yields the protein CSVEGRDYLYEQYF.

This rearrangement joins TRBV4-2 to TRBJ2-1; possible D gene TRBD2, 6 bases. The CDR3 is made up of 15 amino acids. Trimming stripped 0 bases from V and 0 bases from J, with 6 bases between. Germline-derived CDR1 and CDR2 are LGHNA and YNFKEQ. The CDR3 loop reads CASSQELASYNEQFF. CDR3 coding DNA: TGTGCCAGCAGCCAAGAACTAGCCTCCTACAATGAGCAGTTCTTC.

The chain employs TRBV27 and TRBJ2-2; D gene ambiguous. Trimming stripped 2 bases from V and 4 bases from J, with 8 bases between. Germline-derived CDR1 and CDR2 are MNHEY and SMNVEV (reference sequence). CDR3 length equals 14 residues. The CDR3 spells CASSLIGSTGELFF. For the CDR3, the DNA is TGTGCCAGCAGTTTAATCGGCAGCACCGGGGAGCTGTTTTTT.

The chain combines TRBV6-5 with TRBJ1-1; no firm D call. Looked up from germline, CDR1 is MNHEY and CDR2 is SVGAGI. The ends were cut back, 6 bases at V and 2 bases at J, with 10 bases in the middle. The CDR3 is made up of 13 amino acids. This CDR3 is CASRGHRNTEAFF. CDR3 DNA: TGTGCCAGCAGGGGTCACAGAAACACTGAAGCTTTCTTT.

This clone was seen once. This chain joins TRBV11-2 and TRBJ2-3; unclear D gene. Trimming pared 1 base from V and 4 bases from J, leaving 3 bases between. CDR1 is SGHAT, CDR2 FQNNGV, per germline. The CDR3 loop spans 12 amino acids. CDR3 sequence (DNA): TGTGCCAGCAGCTTAGTACCAGATACGCAGTATTTT. Translated, it gives CASSLVPDTQYF.

The rearrangement joins TRBV4-1 to TRBJ2-1; no definite D call. CDR3 length: 16 residues. Germline loops: CDR1 MGHRA, CDR2 YSYEKL. Trimming cost V 0 bases and J 4 bases, with 13 bases left between them. CDR3 protein: CASSQDRQAIYNEQFF. For the CDR3, the DNA is TGCGCCAGCAGCCAAGATAGGCAGGCTATATACAATGAGCAGTTCTTC.

This clone was detected a few times. The chain has TRBV18 and TRBJ2-7; possibly TRBD1 for D (5 bases). Germline loops: CDR1 KGHSH, CDR2 LQKENI. The CDR3 covers 14 residues. Trimming cost V 3 bases and J 7 bases, with 16 bases left between them. Here the CDR3 DNA reads TGTGCCAGCTCACCCTCGACCAGGGTGGATGAGCAGTACTTC. Encoded protein: CASSPSTRVDEQYF.

This clone was detected once. The chain carries TRBV7-6 and TRBJ1-4, with 7 bases matching TRBD1. CDR3 size: 19 residues. Germline lookup yields CDR1 SGHVS and CDR2 FNYEAQ. The V segment lost 0 bases and the J segment 8 bases; nucleotides outside the gene matches: 18. This CDR3 reads CASSLALAGTAFLGEKLFF. DNA of the CDR3: TGTGCCAGCAGCTTAGCCTTAGCCGGGACAGCATTCTTGGGGGAAAAACTGTTTTTT.

The V call is TRBV10-2, the J call TRBJ1-2, with 7 bases identical to TRBD1. This CDR3 has 17 residues. The germline V gene encodes CDR1 WSHSY and CDR2 SAAADI. The J segment lost 5 bases and the V segment lost 0 bases, leaving 12 bases of the junction unmatched. CDR3 protein: CASSESIDGQGEYGYTF. CDR3 nucleotides: TGCGCCAGCAGTGAGTCGATTGATGGGCAGGGGGAATATGGCTACACCTTC.

This clone was picked up one time. The chain is built from TRBV5-8 and TRBJ1-2; no clear D. The CDR3 sequence is 14 residues long. V lost 0 bases to trimming and J lost 7 bases, with 13 bases between them. CDR1 and CDR2 from the germline V gene are SGHTS and YDEGEE. In DNA, the CDR3 is TGTGCCAGCAGCTTGGGACGCCTCCGCGTTGGCTACACCTTC. It specifies CASSLGRLRVGYTF.

There are a few counts of this clone. This chain links TRBV7-9 with TRBJ2-5; a weak D match, TRBD2 (5 bases). CDR1 and CDR2 (germline): SEHNR, FQNEAQ (reference sequence). Trimming cost V 2 bases and J 5 bases, with 9 bases left between them. The CDR3 consists of 13 residues. The CDR3 DNA reads as TGTGCCAGCAGCTTACTTACGGGGGAGACCCAGTACTTC. This gives the protein CASSLLTGETQYF.

The chain has TRBV2 and TRBJ2-7; TRBD2 matches 7 bases. The V gene end was trimmed by 4 bases and the J gene end by 4 bases; junction bases not matched to a gene: 7. Germline V gene sequence: CDR1 SNHLY, CDR2 FYNNEI. This CDR3 comprises 14 residues. CDR3 region: CASSAGGKGYEQYF. In nucleotides, the CDR3 is TGTGCCAGCAGTGCCGGGGGGAAAGGGTACGAGCAGTACTTC.

This clone has more than one count but fewer than ten. This chain uses TRBV28 with TRBJ2-4, with D hard to call. The germline CDR1 and CDR2 sequences are MDHEN and SYDVKM. There are 14 residues in the CDR3. V gave up 3 bases and J gave up 5 bases, with 11 bases separating them. The DNA for the CDR3 is TGTGCCAGCAGTTTGAGGACGGCCGAAAACATTCAGTACTTC. Its translation: CASSLRTAENIQYF.

The J gene is TRBJ2-7, the V gene TRBV7-8; D gene uncertain. The CDR3 covers 13 residues. The V gene lost 5 bases and the J gene lost 2 bases, with 10 bases spanning the gap. Germline CDR1 reads SGHVS; CDR2 reads FQNEAQ. As DNA, the CDR3 is TGTGCCAGCAGCCCCCGTAGGGCCTACGAGCAGTACTTC. Translating it yields CASSPRRAYEQYF.

The CDR3 DNA reads as TGTGCCAGCAGCGTTGACAGGGGGCGCGTAACTAATGAAAAACTGTTTTTT. It specifies CASSVDRGRVTNEKLFF. The chain combines TRBV5-5 with TRBJ1-4; TRBD1 aligns across 10 bases. Germline V gives CDR1 SGHKS, CDR2 YYEKEE (reference sequence). The CDR3 runs to 17 residues. J lost 1 base, V lost 4 bases, and 7 bases had no gene match. The full variable domain, in which reference TRBV5-5 and TRBJ1-4 provide the parts outside the CDR3, is DAGVTQSPTHLIKTRGQQVTLRCSPISGHKSVSWYQQVLGQGPQFIFQYYEKEERGRGNFPDRFSARQFPNYSSELNVNALLLGDSALYLCASSVDRGRVTNEKLFFGSGTQLSVL.

This clone has more than one count but fewer than ten. V usage is TRBV27 and J usage is TRBJ2-1; 11 bases agree with TRBD2. Germline CDR1 reads MNHEY; CDR2 reads SMNVEV (reference sequence). The junction had 6 bases not matched to a gene; V was cut back by 5 bases and J by 0 bases. The CDR3 runs to 17 residues. DNA of the CDR3: TGTGCCAGCAGTCCCCGAACTAGCGGGAGCTCCTACAATGAGCAGTTCTTC. Its protein is CASSPRTSGSSYNEQFF.

V is TRBV19 and J is TRBJ1-5; TRBD1 matches at 7 bases. In germline, CDR1 is LNHDA, CDR2 SQIVND (reference sequence). Trimming cost V 4 bases and J 0 bases; bases outside gene matches: 6. This CDR3 contains 16 residues. The CDR3 DNA reads as TGTGCCAGTAGTACTCATGACAGGGATAGCAATCAGCCCCAGCATTTT. Its translation is CASSTHDRDSNQPQHF.

In this sample, this clone turned up once. CDR3 nucleotides: TGCGCCAGCAGCTTGGGTCGCCGCCCCCCCTACAATGAGCAGTTCTTC. Residues: CASSLGRRPPYNEQFF. This chain connects TRBV5-1 to TRBJ2-1; D not certain. V lost 0 bases to trimming and J lost 2 bases, with 12 bases between them. This CDR3 contains 16 residues. CDR1 and CDR2 from the germline V gene are SGHRS and YFSETQ.

This chain links TRBV7-8 with TRBJ1-3; the D is unclear. This CDR3 has 14 amino acids. V lost 5 bases and J 4 bases, leaving 12 bases between the germline ends. Germline CDR1 is SGHVS and CDR2 is FQNEAQ. The CDR3 sequence: CASSTRRTGNTIYF. CDR3 DNA sequence: TGTGCCAGCAGCACCAGGCGAACCGGAAACACCATATATTTT.

This clone was observed a few times. The J gene is TRBJ1-3, the V gene TRBV27; D gene uncertain. The CDR3 contains 13 residues. The germline CDR1 and CDR2 sequences are MNHEY and SMNVEV (reference sequence). V was trimmed by 6 bases and J by 0 bases, leaving 6 bases between them. The CDR3 bases are TGTGCCAGCAGGAGTAGCTCTGGAAACACCATATATTTT. This sequence encodes CASRSSSGNTIYF.

The chain recombines TRBV9 with TRBJ1-1, with D hard to call. The CDR3 is 14 residues long. The germline V and J ends were trimmed by 3 bases and 4 bases, with 13 bases remaining between them. Germline V gives CDR1 SGDLS, CDR2 YYNGEE. The CDR3 reads CASSEQDTGTEAFF. CDR3 in DNA: TGTGCCAGCAGCGAGCAAGACACCGGCACTGAAGCTTTCTTT. The complete variable domain, with remaining parts taken from reference TRBV9 and TRBJ1-1, reads DSGVTQTPKHLITATGQRVTLRCSPRSGDLSVYWYQQSLDQGLQFLIQYYNGEERAKGNILERFSAQQFPDLHSELNLSSLELGDSALYFCASSEQDTGTEAFFGQGTRLTVV.